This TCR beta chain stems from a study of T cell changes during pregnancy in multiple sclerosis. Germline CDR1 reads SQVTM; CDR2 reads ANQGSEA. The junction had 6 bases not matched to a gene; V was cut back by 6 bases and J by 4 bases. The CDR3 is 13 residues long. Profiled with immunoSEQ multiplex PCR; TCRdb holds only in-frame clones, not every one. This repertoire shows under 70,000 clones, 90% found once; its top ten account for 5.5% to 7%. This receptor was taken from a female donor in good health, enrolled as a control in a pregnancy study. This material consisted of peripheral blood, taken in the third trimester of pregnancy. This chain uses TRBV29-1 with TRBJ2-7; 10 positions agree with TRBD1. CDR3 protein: CSVRQGAGYEQYF. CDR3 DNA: TGCAGCGTCCGACAGGGGGCGGGTTACGAGCAGTACTTC.